This T cell receptor (beta chain) was identified during a study of cytomegalovirus exposure and HLA in healthy donors. The CDR3 length is 15 residues. The V gene end was trimmed by 3 bases and the J gene end by 2 bases; junction bases not matched to a gene: 4. Germline CDR1 SEHNR, CDR2 FQNEAQ (reference sequence). Amplification used 60 Vbeta primers and 13 Jbeta primers. The protocol was immunoSEQ multiplex PCR, while the TCRdb copy is restricted to in-frame clones and leaves out a portion. The data show 73,000 or so clones, around three quarters seen once. The sample was PBMCs. This chain uses TRBV7-9 with TRBJ1-1, with TRBD1 identical over 9 bases. The receptor was derived from a man aged 45 to 65 in good health and CMV-seronegative. The CDR3 loop reads CASSLTGGGNTEAFF. CDR3 nucleotide sequence: TGTGCCAGCAGCTTGACAGGGGGTGGAAACACTGAAGCTTTCTTT.